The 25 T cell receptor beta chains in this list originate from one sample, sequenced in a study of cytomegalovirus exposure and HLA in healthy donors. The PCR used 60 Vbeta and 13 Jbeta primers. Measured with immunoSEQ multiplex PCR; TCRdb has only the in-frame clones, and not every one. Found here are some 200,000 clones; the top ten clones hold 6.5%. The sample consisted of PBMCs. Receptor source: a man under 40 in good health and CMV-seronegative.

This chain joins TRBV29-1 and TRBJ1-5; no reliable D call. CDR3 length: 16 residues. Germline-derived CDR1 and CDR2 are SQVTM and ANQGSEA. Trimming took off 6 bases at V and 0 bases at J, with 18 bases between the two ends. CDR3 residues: CSVSSGSFDSNQPQHF. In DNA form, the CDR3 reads TGCAGCGTCTCGTCCGGGTCTTTCGATAGCAATCAGCCCCAGCATTTT.

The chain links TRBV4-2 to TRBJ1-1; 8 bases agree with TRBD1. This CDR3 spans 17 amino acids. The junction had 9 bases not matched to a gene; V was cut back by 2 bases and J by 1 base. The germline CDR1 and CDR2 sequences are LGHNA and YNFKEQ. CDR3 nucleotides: TGTGCCAGCAGCCAAAGCCAGGGACAGGCCTGGAACACTGAAGCTTTCTTT. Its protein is CASSQSQGQAWNTEAFF.

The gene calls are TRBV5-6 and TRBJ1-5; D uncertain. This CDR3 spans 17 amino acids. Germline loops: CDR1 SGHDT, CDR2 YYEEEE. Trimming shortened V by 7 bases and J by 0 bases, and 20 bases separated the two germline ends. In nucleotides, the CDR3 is TGTGCCAGCGGCCAATCGACGGAGCCCGTTAGCAATCAGCCCCAGCATTTT. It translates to CASGQSTEPVSNQPQHF.

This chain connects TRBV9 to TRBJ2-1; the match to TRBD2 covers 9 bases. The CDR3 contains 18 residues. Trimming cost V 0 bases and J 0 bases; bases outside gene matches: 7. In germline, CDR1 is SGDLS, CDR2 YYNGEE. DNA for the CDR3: TGTGCCAGCAGCGTAGGGGGTAGCGGGGGCCCCTCCTACAATGAGCAGTTCTTC. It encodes CASSVGGSGGPSYNEQFF.

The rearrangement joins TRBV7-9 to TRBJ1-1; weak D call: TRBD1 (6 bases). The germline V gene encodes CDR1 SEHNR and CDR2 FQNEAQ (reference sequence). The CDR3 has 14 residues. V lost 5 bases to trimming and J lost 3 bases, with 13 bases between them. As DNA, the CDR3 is TGTGCCAGCAGCGCCCCGGGACATTACACTGAAGCTTTCTTT. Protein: CASSAPGHYTEAFF.

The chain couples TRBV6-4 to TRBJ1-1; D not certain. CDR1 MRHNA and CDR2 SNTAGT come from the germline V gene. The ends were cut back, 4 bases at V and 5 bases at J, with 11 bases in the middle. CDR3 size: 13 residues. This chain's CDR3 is CASSVETWTEAFF. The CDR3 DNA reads TGTGCCAGCAGTGTAGAAACTTGGACTGAAGCTTTCTTT.

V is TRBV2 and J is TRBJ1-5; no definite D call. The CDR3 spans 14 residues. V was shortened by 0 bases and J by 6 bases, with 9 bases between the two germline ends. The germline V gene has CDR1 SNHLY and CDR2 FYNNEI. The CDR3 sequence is CASSEARATQPQHF. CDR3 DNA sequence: TGTGCCAGCAGTGAAGCGAGGGCCACTCAGCCCCAGCATTTT.

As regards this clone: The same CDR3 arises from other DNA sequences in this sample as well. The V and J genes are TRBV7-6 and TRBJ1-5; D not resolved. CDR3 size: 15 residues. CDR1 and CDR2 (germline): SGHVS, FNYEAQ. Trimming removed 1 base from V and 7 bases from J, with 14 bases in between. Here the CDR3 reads CASSLESGGNQPQHF. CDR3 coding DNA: TGTGCCAGCAGCTTAGAGTCCGGAGGGAACCAGCCCCAGCATTTT. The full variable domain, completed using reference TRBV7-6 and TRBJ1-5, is GAGVSQSPRYKVTKRGQDVALRCDPISGHVSLYWYRQALGQGPEFLTYFNYEAQQDKSGLPNDRFSAERPEGSISTLTIQRTEQRDSAMYRCASSLESGGNQPQHFGDGTRLSIL.

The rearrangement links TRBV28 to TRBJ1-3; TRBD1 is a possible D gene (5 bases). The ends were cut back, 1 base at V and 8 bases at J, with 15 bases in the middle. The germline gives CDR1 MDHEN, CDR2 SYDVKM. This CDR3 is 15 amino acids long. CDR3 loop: CASSLSLGGEDTIYF. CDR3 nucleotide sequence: TGTGCCAGCAGTTTATCACTTGGAGGGGAAGACACCATATATTTT.

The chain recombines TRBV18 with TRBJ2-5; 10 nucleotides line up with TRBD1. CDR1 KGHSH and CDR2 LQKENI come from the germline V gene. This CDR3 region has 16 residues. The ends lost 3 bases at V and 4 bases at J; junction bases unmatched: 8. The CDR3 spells CASSPFDRGRGETQYF. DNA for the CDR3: TGTGCCAGCTCACCTTTCGACAGGGGGCGCGGAGAGACCCAGTACTTC.

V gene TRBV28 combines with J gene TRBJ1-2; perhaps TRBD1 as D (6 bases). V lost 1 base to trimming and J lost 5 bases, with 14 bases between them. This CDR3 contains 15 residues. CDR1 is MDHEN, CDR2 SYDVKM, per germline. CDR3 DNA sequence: TGTGCCAGCAGTTTATCCCTGACAGGAGTTTATGGCTACACCTTC. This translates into CASSLSLTGVYGYTF.

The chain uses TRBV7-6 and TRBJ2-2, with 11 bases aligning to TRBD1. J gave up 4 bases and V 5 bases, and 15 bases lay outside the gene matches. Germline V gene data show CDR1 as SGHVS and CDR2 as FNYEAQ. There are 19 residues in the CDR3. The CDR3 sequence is CASSPLSGTGGRGTGELFF. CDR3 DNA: TGTGCCAGCAGCCCTTTATCCGGGACAGGGGGGCGTGGCACCGGGGAGCTGTTTTTT. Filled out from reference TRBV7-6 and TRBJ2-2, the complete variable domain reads GAGVSQSPRYKVTKRGQDVALRCDPISGHVSLYWYRQALGQGPEFLTYFNYEAQQDKSGLPNDRFSAERPEGSISTLTIQRTEQRDSAMYRCASSPLSGTGGRGTGELFFGEGSRLTVL.

For the CDR3, the DNA is TGTGCCAGTTCCCAAGGGGTGACTGAAGCTTTCTTT. Translated, it gives CASSQGVTEAFF. The chain uses TRBV7-8 and TRBJ1-1; D might be TRBD1 (5 bases). The V and J ends lost 9 bases and 5 bases respectively, with 13 bases between them. Germline V gene sequence: CDR1 SGHVS, CDR2 FQNEAQ. This CDR3 has 12 amino acids.

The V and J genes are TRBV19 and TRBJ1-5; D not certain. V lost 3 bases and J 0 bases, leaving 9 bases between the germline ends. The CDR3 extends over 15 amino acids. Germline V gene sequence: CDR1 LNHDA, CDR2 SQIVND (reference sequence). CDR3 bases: TGTGCCAGTAGTATGTATGAGGGTAGCAATCAGCCCCAGCATTTT. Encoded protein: CASSMYEGSNQPQHF. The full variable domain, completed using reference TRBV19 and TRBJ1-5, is DGGITQSPKYLFRKEGQNVTLSCEQNLNHDAMYWYRQDPGQGLRLIYYSQIVNDFQKGDIAEGYSVSREKKESFPLTVTSAQKNPTAFYLCASSMYEGSNQPQHFGDGTRLSIL.

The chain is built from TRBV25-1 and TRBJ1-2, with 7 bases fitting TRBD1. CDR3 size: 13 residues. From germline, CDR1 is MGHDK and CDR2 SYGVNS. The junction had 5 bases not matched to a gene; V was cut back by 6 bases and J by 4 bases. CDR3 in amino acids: CASRSDRVYGYTF. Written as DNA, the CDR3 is TGTGCCAGCAGATCCGACAGGGTCTATGGCTACACCTTC.

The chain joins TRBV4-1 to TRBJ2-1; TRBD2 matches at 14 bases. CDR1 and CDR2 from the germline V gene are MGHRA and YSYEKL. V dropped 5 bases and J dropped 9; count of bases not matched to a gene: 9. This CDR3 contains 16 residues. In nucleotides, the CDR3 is TGCGCCAGCAGCGCCCGACTAGCGGGGGGGCCAGGTGAGCAGTTCTTC. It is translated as CASSARLAGGPGEQFF.

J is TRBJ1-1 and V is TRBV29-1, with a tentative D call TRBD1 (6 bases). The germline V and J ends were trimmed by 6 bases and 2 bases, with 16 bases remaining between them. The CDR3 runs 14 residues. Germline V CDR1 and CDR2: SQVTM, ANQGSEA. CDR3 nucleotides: TGCAGCGTAACATGGACAGCCGACAACACTGAAGCTTTCTTT. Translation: CSVTWTADNTEAFF.

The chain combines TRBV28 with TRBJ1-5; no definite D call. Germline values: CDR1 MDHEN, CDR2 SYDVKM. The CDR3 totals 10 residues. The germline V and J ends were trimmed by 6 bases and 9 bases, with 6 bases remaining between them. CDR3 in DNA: TGTGCCAGCAGCCTACGGCCCCAGCATTTT. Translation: CASSLRPQHF.

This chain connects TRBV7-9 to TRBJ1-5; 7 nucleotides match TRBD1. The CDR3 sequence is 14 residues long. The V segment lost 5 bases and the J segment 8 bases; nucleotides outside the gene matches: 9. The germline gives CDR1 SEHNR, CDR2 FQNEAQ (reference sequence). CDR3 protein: CASSNTGDVEPQHF. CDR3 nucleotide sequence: TGTGCCAGCAGCAATACAGGGGATGTAGAGCCCCAGCATTTT.

The CDR3 nucleotides read TGTGCCGGGAGGGGGTCCTCCTACAATGAGCAGTTCTTC. Translation gives CAGRGSSYNEQFF. This chain links TRBV7-2 with TRBJ2-1; D is perhaps TRBD2 (7 bases). CDR1 and CDR2 (germline): SGHTA, FQGNSA. There are 13 residues in the CDR3. V lost 11 bases to trimming and J lost 0 bases, with 11 bases between them. Looking up the rest from reference TRBV7-2 and TRBJ2-1 gives the full variable domain: GAGVSQSPSNKVTEKGKDVELRCDPISGHTALYWYRQSLGQGLEFLIYFQGNSAPDKSGLPSDRFSAERTGGSVSTLTIQRTQQEDSAVYLCAGRGSSYNEQFFGPGTRLTVL.

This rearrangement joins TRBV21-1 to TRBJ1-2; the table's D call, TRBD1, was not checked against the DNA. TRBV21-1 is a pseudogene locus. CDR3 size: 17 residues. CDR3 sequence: CASSKKPSWDRGFGYTF. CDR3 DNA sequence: TGTGCCAGCAGCAAAAAACCCTCCTGGGACAGGGGGTTTGGCTACACCTTC.

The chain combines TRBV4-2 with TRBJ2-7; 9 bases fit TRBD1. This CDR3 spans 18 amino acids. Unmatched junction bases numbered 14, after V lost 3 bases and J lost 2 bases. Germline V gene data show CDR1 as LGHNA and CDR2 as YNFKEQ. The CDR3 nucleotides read TGTGCCAGCAGCCATCCTTCTACCGGGACAGGGTTCACCTACGAGCAGTACTTC. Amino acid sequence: CASSHPSTGTGFTYEQYF.

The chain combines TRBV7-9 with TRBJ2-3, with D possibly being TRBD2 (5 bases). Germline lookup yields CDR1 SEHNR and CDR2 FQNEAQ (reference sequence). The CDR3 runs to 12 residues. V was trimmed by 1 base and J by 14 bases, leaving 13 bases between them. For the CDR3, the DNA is TGTGCCAGCAGCTTAGGCACGGGGTATCGGTATTTT. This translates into CASSLGTGYRYF. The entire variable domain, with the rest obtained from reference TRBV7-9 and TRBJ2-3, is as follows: DTGVSQNPRHKITKRGQNVTFRCDPISEHNRLYWYRQTLGQGPEFLTYFQNEAQLEKSRLLSDRFSAERPKGSFSTLEIQRTEQGDSAMYLCASSLGTGYRYFGPGTRLTVL.

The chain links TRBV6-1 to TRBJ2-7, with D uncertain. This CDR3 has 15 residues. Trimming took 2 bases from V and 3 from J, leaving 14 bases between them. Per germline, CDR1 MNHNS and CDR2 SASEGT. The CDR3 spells CASSEMAGIHYEQYF. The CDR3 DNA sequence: TGTGCCAGCAGTGAAATGGCAGGTATCCACTACGAGCAGTACTTC.

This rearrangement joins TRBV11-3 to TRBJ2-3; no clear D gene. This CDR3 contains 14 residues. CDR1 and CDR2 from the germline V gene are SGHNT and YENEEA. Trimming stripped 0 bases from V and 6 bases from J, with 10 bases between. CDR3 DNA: TGTGCCAGCAGCTTAGATGGGTCCGGGGATACGCAGTATTTT. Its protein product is CASSLDGSGDTQYF.